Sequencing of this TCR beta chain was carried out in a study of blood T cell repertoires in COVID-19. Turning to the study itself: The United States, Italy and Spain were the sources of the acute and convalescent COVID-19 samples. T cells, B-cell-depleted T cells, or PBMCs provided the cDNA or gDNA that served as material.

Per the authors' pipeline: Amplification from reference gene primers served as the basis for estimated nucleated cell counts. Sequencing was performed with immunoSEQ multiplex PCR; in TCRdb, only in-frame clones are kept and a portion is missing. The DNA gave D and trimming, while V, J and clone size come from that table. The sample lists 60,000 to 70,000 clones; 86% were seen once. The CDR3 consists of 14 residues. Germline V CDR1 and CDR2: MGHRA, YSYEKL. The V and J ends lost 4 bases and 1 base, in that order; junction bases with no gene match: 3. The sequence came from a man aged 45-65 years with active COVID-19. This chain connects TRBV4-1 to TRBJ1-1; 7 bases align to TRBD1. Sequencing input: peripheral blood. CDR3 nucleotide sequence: TGCGCCAGCAGCCTACAGGGGTGGAACACTGAAGCTTTCTTT. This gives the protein CASSLQGWNTEAFF.